This TCR beta chain was found in a study of blood T cells in healthy people across ages. Germline V lookup: CDR1 SSHAT, CDR2 FNYEAQ (reference sequence). The CDR3 covers 13 residues. With regard to this clonotype: One end of the junction varies from germline; a read error may be responsible.

The study isolated at least 6.5 million PBMCs from each sample. A second PCR, run for 7 to 11 cycles, used a sample-barcoded 5' primer plus a J-beta primer mix. Each CDR3 protein gets one entry after TCRdb re-called the 5' RACE reads with MiXCR. Among roughly 800,000 distinct CDR3 sequences listed, roughly 50% were seen once. What was sequenced was blood. The receptor was derived from a man older than 75 in good health. J is TRBJ2-5 and V is TRBV7-7; D gene uncertain. The CDR3 region has the DNA TGTGCTAGCAGCCCCGAGGTGCAAGAGACCCTGTACTTC. Its translation: CASSPEVQETLYF.